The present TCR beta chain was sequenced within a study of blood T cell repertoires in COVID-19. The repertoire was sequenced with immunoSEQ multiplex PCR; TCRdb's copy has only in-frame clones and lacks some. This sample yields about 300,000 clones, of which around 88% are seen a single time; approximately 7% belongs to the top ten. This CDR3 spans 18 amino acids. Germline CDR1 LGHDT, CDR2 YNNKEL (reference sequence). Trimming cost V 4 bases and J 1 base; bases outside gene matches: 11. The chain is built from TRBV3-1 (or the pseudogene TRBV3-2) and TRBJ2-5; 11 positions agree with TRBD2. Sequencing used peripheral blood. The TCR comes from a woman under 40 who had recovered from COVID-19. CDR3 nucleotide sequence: TGTGCCAGCAGCCCCGGGACTAGCGGCGCGGCCCTCCAAGAGACCCAGTACTTC. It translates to CASSPGTSGAALQETQYF.